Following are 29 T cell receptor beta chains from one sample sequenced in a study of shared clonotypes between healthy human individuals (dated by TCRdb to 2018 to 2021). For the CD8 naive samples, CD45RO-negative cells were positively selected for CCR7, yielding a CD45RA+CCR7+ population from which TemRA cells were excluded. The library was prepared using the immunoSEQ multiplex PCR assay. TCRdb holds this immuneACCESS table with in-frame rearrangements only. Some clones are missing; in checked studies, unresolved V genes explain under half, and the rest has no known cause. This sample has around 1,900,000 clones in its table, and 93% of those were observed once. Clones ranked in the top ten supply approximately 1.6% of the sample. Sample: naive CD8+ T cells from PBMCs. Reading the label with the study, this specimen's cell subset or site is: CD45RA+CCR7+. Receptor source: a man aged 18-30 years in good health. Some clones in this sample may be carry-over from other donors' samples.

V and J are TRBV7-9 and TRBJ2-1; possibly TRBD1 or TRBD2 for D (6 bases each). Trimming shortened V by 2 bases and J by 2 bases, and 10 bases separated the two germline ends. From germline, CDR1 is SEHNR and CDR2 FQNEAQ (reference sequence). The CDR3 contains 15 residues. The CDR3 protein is CASSLPGEAYNEQFF. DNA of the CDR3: TGTGCCAGCAGCTTACCAGGGGAGGCCTACAATGAGCAGTTCTTC.

The CDR3 loop is CATGTLGHTDTQYF. The DNA for the CDR3 is TGTGCCACCGGAACACTTGGGCACACAGATACGCAGTATTTT. The rearrangement uses TRBV28 and TRBJ2-3; D gene unclear. The CDR3 length is 14 residues. Germline V CDR1 and CDR2: MDHEN, SYDVKM. V lost 10 bases and J 2 bases, leaving 16 bases between the germline ends.

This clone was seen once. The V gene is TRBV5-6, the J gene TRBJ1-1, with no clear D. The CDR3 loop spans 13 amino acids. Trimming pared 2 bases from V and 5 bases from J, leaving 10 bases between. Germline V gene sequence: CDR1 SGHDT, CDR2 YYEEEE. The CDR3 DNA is TGTGCCAGCAGCTTCGGACCTGGAACTGAAGCTTTCTTT. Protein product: CASSFGPGTEAFF.

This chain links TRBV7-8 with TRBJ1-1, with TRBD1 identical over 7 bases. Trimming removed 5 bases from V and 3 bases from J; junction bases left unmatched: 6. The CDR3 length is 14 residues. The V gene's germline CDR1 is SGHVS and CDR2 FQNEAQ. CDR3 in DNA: TGTGCCAGCAGCCCCCGCAGGGGGGACACTGAAGCTTTCTTT. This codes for CASSPRRGDTEAFF.

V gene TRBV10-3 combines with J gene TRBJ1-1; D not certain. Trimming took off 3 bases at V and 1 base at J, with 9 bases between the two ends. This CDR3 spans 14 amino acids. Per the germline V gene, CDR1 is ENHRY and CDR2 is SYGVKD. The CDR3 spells CAISDALGNTEAFF. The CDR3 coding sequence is TGTGCCATCAGTGACGCTCTCGGGAACACTGAAGCTTTCTTT.

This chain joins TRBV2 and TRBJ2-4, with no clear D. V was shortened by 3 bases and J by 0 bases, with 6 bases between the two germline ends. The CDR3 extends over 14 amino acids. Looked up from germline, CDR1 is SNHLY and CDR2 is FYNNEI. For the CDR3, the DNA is TGTGCCAGCAGTGATAGATCAGCCAAAAACATTCAGTACTTC. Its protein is CASSDRSAKNIQYF. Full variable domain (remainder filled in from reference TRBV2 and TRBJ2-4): EPEVTQTPSHQVTQMGQEVILRCVPISNHLYFYWYRQILGQKVEFLVSFYNNEISEKSEIFDDQFSVERPDGSNFTLKIRSTKLEDSAMYFCASSDRSAKNIQYFGAGTRLSVL.

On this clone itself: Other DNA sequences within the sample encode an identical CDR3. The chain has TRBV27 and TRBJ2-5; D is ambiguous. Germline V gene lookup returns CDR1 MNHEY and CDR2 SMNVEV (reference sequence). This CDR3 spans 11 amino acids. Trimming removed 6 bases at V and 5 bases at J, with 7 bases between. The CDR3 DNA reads TGTGCCAGCAGGGTTGGGGAGACCCAGTACTTC. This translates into CASRVGETQYF.

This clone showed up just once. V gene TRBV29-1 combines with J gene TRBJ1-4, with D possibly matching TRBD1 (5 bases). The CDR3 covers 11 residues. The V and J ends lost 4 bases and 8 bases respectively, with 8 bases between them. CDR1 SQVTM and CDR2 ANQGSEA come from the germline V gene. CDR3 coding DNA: TGCAGCGTTGGGAAGGGGGAAAAACTGTTTTTT. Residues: CSVGKGEKLFF.

The CDR3, as DNA: TGTGCCAGCAGTTACTCGGAAGGGAGTCTCTCCTACGAGCAGTACTTC. Its protein is CASSYSEGSLSYEQYF. The genes are TRBV6-5 and TRBJ2-7; possibly TRBD2 for D (5 bases). Germline V CDR1 and CDR2: MNHEY, SVGAGI. The CDR3 has 16 amino acids. Trimming removed 0 bases at V and 0 bases at J, with 12 bases between.

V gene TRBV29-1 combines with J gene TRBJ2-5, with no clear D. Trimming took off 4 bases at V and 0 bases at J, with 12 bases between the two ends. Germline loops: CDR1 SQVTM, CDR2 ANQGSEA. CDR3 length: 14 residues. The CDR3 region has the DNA TGCAGCGTTGTCCCTGTGGGGTACCAAGAGACCCAGTACTTC. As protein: CSVVPVGYQETQYF.

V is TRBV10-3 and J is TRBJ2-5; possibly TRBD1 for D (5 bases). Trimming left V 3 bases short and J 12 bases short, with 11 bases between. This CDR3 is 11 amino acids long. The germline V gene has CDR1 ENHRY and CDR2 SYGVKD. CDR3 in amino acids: CAISDRERKYF. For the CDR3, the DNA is TGTGCCATCAGTGACAGGGAACGAAAGTACTTC.

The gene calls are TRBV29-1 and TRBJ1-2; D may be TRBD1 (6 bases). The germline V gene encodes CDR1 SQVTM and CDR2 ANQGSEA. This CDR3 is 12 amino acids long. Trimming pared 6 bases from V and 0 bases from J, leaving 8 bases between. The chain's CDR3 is CSVGQSNYGYTF. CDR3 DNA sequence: TGCAGCGTCGGACAGTCTAACTATGGCTACACCTTC.

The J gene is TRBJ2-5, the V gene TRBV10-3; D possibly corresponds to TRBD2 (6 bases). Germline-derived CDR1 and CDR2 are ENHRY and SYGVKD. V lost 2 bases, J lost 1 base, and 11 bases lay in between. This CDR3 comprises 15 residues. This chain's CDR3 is CAISELGLGQETQYF. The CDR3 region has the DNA TGTGCCATCAGTGAGCTGGGACTTGGCCAAGAGACCCAGTACTTC.

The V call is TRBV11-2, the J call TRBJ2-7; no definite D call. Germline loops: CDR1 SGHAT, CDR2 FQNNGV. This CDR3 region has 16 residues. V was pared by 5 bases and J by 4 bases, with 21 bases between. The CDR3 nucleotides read TGTGCCAGCAGCGGTAGAGGATGGCAGGACCCATACGAGCAGTACTTC. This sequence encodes CASSGRGWQDPYEQYF.

The CDR3, as DNA: TGTGCCAGCAGCTTGCGGGGCTATTTCGTCGAGCAGTACTTC. This gives the protein CASSLRGYFVEQYF. The V and J genes are TRBV5-6 and TRBJ2-7, with D perhaps TRBD1 or TRBD2 (5 bases each). The CDR3 has 14 amino acids. V lost 1 base to trimming and J lost 6 bases, with 14 bases between them. CDR1 is SGHDT, CDR2 YYEEEE, per germline.

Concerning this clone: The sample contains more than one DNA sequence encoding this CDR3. The CDR3 is CASSPPSGRAYNEQFF. CDR3 sequence (DNA): TGTGCCAGCAGCCCTCCTTCCGGGAGGGCCTACAATGAGCAGTTCTTC. This chain joins TRBV7-9 and TRBJ2-1, with 8 bases aligning to TRBD2. The CDR3 totals 16 residues. Germline assignment: CDR1 SEHNR and CDR2 FQNEAQ (reference sequence). V gave up 5 bases and J gave up 2 bases; unmatched junction bases: 8.

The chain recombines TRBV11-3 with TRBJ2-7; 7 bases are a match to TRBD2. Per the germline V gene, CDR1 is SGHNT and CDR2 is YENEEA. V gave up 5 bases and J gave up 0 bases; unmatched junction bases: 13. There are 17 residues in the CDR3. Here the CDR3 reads CASSIASGSPSSYEQYF. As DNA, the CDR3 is TGTGCCAGCAGCATAGCTAGCGGTTCCCCAAGCTCCTACGAGCAGTACTTC.

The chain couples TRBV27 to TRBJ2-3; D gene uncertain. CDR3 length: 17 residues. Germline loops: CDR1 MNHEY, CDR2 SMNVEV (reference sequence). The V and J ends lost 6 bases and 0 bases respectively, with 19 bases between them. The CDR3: CASSLNGRTVSTDTQYF. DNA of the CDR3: TGTGCCAGCAGCCTTAATGGTCGGACGGTCAGCACAGATACGCAGTATTTT.

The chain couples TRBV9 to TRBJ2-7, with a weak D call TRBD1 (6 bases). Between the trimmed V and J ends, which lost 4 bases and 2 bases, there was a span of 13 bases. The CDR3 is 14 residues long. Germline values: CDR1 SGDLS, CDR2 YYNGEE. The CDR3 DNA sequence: TGTGCCAGCAGCCCCCGGGACATAACCTACGAGCAGTACTTC. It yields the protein CASSPRDITYEQYF.

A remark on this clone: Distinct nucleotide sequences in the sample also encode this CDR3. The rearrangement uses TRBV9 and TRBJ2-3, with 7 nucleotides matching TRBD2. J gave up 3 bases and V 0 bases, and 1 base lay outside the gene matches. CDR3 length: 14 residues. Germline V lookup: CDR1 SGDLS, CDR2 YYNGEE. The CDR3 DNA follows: TGTGCCAGCAGCGTAGGAGCGGGAACAGATACGCAGTATTTT. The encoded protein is CASSVGAGTDTQYF.

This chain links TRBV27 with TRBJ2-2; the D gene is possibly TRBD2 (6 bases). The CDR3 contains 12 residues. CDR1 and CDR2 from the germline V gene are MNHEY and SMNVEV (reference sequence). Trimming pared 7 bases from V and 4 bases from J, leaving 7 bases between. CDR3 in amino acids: CASMRGTGELFF. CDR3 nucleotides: TGTGCCAGCATGCGGGGCACCGGGGAGCTGTTTTTT.

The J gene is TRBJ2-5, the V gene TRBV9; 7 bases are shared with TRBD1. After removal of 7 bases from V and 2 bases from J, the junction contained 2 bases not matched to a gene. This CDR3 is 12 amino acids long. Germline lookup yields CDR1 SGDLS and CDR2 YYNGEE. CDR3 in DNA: TGTGCCAGCGGGGACAGTCAAGAGACCCAGTACTTC. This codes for CASGDSQETQYF.

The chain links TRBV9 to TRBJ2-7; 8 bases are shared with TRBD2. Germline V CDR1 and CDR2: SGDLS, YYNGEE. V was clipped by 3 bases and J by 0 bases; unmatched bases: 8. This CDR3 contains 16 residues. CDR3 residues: CASSERPGLASYEQYF. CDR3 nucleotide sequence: TGTGCCAGCAGCGAGAGACCAGGACTAGCCTCCTACGAGCAGTACTTC.

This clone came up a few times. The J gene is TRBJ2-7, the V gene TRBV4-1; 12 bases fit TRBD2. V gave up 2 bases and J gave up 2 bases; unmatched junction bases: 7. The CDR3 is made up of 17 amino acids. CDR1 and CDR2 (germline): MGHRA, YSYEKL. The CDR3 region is CASSQRLGLAGPYEQYF. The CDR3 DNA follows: TGCGCCAGCAGCCAAAGATTGGGACTAGCGGGCCCCTACGAGCAGTACTTC.

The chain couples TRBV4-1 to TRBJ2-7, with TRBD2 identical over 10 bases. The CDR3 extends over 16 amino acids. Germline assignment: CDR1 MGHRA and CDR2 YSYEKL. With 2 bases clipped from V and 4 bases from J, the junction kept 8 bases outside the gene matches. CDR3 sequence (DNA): TGCGCCAGCAGCCAACAAGCGGGAGGGCCAATGTACGAGCAGTACTTC. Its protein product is CASSQQAGGPMYEQYF.

DNA for the CDR3: TGTGCCAGCAGCCAAGATTCAGGAACCTACGAGCAGTACTTC. It is translated as CASSQDSGTYEQYF. The chain combines TRBV4-2 with TRBJ2-7; D ambiguous. The V end was cut by 0 bases, the J end by 2 bases, with 8 bases between. The germline V gene has CDR1 LGHNA and CDR2 YNFKEQ. The CDR3 totals 14 residues.

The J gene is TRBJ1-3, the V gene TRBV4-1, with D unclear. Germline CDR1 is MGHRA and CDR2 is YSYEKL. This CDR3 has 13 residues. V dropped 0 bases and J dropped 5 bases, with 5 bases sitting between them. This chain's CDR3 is CASSQDSRNTIYF. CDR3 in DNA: TGCGCCAGCAGCCAAGACTCCAGAAACACCATATATTTT.

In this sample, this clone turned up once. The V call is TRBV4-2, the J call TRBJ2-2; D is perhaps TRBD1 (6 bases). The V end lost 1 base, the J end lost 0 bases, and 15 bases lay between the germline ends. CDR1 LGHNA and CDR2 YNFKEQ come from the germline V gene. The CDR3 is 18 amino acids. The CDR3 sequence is CASSQVGQLTANTGELFF. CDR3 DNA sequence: TGTGCCAGCAGCCAAGTCGGACAGTTAACCGCGAACACCGGGGAGCTGTTTTTT.

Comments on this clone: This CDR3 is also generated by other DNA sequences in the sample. The CDR3 nucleotides read TGTGCCAGCAGTTTACAGGGGGCAGGGGAGACCCAGTACTTC. This codes for CASSLQGAGETQYF. The chain uses TRBV27 and TRBJ2-5, with 8 nucleotides matching TRBD1. V was clipped by 2 bases and J by 5 bases; unmatched bases: 4. The CDR3 totals 14 residues. Germline loops: CDR1 MNHEY, CDR2 SMNVEV (reference sequence).